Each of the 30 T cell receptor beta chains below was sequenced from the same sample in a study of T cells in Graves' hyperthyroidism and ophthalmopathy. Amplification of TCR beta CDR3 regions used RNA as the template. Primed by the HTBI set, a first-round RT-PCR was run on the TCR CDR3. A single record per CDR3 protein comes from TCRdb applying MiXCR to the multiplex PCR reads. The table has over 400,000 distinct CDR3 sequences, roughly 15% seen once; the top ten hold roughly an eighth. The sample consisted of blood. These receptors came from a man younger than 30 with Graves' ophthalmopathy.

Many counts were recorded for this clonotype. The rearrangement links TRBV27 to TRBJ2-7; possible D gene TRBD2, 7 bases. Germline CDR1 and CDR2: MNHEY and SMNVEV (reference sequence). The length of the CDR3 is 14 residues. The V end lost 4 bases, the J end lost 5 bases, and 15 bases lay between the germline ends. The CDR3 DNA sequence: TGTGCCAGCAGTTACTTCGGGGGGCGGAACGAGCAGTACTTC. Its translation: CASSYFGGRNEQYF.

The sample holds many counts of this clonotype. Written as DNA, the CDR3 is TGTGCCTGCGAACCGGGACAGGGGACCGCGCAGTATTTT. This gives the protein CACEPGQGTAQYF. V usage is TRBV30 and J usage is TRBJ2-3, with 10 bases identical to TRBD1. This CDR3 contains 13 residues. From germline, CDR1 is GTSNPN and CDR2 SVGIG (reference sequence). J gave up 10 bases and V 6 bases, and 10 bases lay outside the gene matches.

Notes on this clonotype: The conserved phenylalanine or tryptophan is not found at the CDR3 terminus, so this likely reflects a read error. DNA for the CDR3: TGTGCCAGCAGCTTTCTCGGTCGGCCCAGAGGGATCTATGGCTACACCCTC. Its translation: CASSFLGRPRGIYGYTL. This sequence joins TRBV5-4 and TRBJ1-2; no clear D gene. The germline gives CDR1 SGHNT, CDR2 YYREEE (reference sequence). The CDR3 loop spans 17 amino acids. Between the trimmed V and J ends, which lost 2 bases and 4 bases, there was a span of 21 bases.

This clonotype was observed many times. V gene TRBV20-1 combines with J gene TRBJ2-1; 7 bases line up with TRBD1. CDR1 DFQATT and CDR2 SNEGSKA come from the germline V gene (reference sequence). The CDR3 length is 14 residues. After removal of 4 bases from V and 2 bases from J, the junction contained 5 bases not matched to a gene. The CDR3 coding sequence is TGCAGTGCTATAAGACAGGGCCCCTACAATGAGCAGTTCTTC. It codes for CSAIRQGPYNEQFF.

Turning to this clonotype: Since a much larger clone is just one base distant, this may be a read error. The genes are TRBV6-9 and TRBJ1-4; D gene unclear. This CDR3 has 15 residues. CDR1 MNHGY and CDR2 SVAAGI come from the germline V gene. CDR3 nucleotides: TGTGCCAGCAATTCACAGTATGCAACTAAAGAAAAACTGTTTTTT. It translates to CASNSQYATKEKLFF.

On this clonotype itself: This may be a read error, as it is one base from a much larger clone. CDR3 sequence (DNA): TGCGCCAGCAGCTTCTACCTCGGTCTAGCGGGGCCTAGCGCAGATACGCAGTATTTT. Translating gives CASSFYLGLAGPSADTQYF. The rearrangement uses TRBV5-1 and TRBJ2-3; TRBD2 aligns across 9 bases. Trimming cost V 2 bases and J 4 bases; bases outside gene matches: 17. The CDR3 runs to 19 residues. Germline CDR1 reads SGHRS; CDR2 reads YFSETQ. Drawing the rest from reference TRBV5-1 and TRBJ2-3, the complete variable domain is KAGVTQTPRYLIKTRGQQVTLSCSPISGHRSVSWYQQTPGQGLQFLFEYFSETQRNKGNFPGRFSGRQFSNSRSEMNVSTLELGDSALYLCASSFYLGLAGPSADTQYFGPGTRLTVL.

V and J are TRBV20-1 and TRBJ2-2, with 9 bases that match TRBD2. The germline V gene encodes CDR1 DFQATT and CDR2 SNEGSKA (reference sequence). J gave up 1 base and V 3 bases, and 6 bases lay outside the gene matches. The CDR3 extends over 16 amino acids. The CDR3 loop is CSARGGAGGNTGELFF. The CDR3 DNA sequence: TGCAGTGCTAGGGGGGGAGCGGGAGGGAACACCGGGGAGCTGTTTTTT.

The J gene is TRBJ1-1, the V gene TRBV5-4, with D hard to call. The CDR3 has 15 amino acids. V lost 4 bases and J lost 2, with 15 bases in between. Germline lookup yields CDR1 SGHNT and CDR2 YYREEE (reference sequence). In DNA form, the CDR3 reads TGTGCCAGCAGCGTCCACAGAACTCTCAACACTGAAGCTTTCTTT. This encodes CASSVHRTLNTEAFF.

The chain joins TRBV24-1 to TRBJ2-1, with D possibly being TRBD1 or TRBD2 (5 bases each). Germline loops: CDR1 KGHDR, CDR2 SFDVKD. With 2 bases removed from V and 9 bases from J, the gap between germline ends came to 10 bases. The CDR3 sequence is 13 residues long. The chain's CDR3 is CATSDSAGSEQFF. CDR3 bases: TGTGCCACCAGTGATTCAGCAGGGAGTGAGCAGTTCTTC.

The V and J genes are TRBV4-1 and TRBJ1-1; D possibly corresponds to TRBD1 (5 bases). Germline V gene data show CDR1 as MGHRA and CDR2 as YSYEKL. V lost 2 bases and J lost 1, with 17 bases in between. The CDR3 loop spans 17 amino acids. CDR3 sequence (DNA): TGCGCCAGCAGCCAATTTCCCCCCGCCGGGGGGAACACTGAAGCTTTCTTT. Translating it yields CASSQFPPAGGNTEAFF.

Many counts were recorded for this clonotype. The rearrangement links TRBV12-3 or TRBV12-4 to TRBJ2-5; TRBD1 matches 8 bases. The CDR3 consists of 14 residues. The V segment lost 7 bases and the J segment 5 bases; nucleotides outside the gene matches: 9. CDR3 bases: TGTGCCAGCACCACAGGGGGGCCGGGTGAGACCCAGTACTTC. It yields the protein CASTTGGPGETQYF.

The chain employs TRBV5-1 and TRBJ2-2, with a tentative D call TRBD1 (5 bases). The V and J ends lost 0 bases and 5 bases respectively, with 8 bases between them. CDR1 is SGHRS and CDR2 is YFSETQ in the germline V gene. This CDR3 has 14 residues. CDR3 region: CASSLAAGTGELFF. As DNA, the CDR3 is TGCGCCAGCAGCTTGGCCGCAGGGACCGGGGAGCTGTTTTTT.

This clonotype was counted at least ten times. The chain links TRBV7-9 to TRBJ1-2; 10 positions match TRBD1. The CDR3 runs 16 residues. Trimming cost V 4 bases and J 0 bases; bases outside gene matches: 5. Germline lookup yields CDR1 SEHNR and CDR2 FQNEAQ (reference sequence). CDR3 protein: CASSSTGQGPNYGYTF. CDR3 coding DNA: TGTGCCAGCAGCTCGACGGGACAGGGGCCTAACTATGGCTACACCTTC.

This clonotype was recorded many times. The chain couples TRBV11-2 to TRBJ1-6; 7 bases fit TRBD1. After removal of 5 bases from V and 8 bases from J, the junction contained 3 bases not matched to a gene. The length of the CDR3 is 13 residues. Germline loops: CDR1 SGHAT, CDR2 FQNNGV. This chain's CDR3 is CASSQGGDSPLHF. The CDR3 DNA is TGTGCCAGCAGCCAGGGGGGTGATTCACCCCTCCACTTT.

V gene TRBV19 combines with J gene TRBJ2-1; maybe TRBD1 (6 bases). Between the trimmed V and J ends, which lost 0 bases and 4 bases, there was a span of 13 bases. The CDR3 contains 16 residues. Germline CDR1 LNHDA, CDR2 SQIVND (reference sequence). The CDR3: CASSIDGAGAYNEQFF. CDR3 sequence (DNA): TGTGCCAGTAGTATAGACGGGGCAGGGGCTTACAATGAGCAGTTCTTC. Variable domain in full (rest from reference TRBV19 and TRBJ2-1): DGGITQSPKYLFRKEGQNVTLSCEQNLNHDAMYWYRQDPGQGLRLIYYSQIVNDFQKGDIAEGYSVSREKKESFPLTVTSAQKNPTAFYLCASSIDGAGAYNEQFFGPGTRLTVL.

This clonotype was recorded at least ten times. The CDR3: CASSLGGQGTANVLTF. The CDR3 nucleotides are TGTGCCAGCAGCTTAGGGGGACAGGGTACGGCCAACGTCCTGACTTTC. The chain links TRBV7-9 to TRBJ2-6, with 9 bases matching TRBD1. Unmatched junction bases numbered 4, after V lost 1 base and J lost 6 bases. The CDR3 consists of 16 residues. The germline CDR1 and CDR2 sequences are SEHNR and FQNEAQ (reference sequence).

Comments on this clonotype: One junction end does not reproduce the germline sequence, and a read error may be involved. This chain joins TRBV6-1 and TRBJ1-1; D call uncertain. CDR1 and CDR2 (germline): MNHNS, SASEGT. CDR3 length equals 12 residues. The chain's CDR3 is CASSAWGTEAFF. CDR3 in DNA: TGCGCCAGCAGTGCCTGGGGCACTGAAGCTTTCTTT.

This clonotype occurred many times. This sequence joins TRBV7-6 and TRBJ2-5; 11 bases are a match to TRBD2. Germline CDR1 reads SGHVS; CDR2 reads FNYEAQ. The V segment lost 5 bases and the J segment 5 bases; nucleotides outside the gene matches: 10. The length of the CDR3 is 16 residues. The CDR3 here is CASSPPLAGGGETQYF. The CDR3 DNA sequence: TGTGCCAGCAGCCCCCCCCTAGCGGGGGGAGGGGAGACCCAGTACTTC. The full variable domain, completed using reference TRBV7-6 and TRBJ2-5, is GAGVSQSPRYKVTKRGQDVALRCDPISGHVSLYWYRQALGQGPEFLTYFNYEAQQDKSGLPNDRFSAERPEGSISTLTIQRTEQRDSAMYRCASSPPLAGGGETQYFGPGTRLLVL.

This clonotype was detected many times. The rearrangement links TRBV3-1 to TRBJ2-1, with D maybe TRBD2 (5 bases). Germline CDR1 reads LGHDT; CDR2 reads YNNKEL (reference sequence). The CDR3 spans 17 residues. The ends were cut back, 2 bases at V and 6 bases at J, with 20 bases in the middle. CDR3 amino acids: CASSQRYSGRRSNEQFF. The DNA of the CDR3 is TGTGCCAGCAGCCAAAGGTACAGCGGAAGGAGGTCCAATGAGCAGTTCTTC.

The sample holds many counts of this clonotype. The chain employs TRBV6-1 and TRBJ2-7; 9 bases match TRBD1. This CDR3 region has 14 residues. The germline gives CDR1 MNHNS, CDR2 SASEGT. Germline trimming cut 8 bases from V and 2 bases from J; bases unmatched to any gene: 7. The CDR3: CASERDREAYEQYF. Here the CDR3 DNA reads TGTGCCAGCGAACGGGACAGGGAAGCCTACGAGCAGTACTTC.

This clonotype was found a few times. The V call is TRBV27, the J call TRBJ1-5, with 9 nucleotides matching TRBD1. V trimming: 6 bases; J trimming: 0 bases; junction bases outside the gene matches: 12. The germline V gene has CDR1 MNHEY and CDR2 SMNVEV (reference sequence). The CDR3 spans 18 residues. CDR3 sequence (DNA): TGTGCCAGCAGGATACAGGGGGCAGGGGTTGATAGCAATCAGCCCCAGCATTTT. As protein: CASRIQGAGVDSNQPQHF.

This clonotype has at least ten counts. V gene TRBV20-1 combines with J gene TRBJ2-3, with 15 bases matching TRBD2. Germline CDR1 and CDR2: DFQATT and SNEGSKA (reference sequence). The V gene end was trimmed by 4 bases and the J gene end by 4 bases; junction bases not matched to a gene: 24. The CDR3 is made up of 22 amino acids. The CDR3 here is CSATPGRRFGTSGRWEADTQYF. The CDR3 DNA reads TGCAGTGCTACCCCGGGACGCCGCTTCGGGACTAGCGGGAGGTGGGAAGCAGATACGCAGTATTTT.

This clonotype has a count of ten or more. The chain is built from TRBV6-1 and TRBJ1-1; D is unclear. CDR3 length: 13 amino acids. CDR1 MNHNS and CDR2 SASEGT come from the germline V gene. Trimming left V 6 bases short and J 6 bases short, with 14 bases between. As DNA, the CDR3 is TGTGCCAGCAGAACTGATCCAGGTCCTGAAGCTTTCTTT. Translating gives CASRTDPGPEAFF.

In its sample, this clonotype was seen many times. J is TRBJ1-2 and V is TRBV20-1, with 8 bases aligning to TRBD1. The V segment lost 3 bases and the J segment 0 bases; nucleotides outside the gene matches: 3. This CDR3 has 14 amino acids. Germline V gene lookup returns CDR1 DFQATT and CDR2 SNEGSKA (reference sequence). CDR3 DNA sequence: TGCAGTGCTAGCGGACAGGGAACTAACTATGGCTACACCTTC. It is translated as CSASGQGTNYGYTF.

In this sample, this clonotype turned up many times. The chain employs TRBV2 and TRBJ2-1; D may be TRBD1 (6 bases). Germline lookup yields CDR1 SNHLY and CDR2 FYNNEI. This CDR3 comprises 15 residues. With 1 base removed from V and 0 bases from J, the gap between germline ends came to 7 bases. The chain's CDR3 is CASSEGGGSYNEQFF. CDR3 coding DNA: TGTGCCAGCAGTGAAGGAGGGGGCTCCTACAATGAGCAGTTCTTC.

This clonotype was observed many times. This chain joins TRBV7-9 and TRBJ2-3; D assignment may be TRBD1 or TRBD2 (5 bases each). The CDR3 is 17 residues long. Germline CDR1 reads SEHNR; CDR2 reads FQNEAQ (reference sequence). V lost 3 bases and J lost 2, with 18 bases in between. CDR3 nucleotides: TGTGCCAGCAGCTTGGCCGAGAGGGCCAGGGTCACAGATACGCAGTATTTT. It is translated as CASSLAERARVTDTQYF.

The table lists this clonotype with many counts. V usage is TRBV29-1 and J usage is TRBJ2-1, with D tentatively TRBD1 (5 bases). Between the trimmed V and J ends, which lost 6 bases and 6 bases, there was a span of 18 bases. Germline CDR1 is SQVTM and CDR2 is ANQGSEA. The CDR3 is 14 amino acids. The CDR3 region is CSVPDRQNFNEQFF. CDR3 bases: TGCAGCGTGCCCGACAGACAAAACTTCAATGAGCAGTTCTTC.

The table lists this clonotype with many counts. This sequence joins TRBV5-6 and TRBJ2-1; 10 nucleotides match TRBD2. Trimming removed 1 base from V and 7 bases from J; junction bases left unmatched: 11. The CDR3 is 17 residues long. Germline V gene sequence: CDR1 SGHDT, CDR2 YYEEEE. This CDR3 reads CASSLTVASGRKNEQFF. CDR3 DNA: TGTGCCAGCAGCTTGACCGTGGCTAGCGGGAGAAAAAATGAGCAGTTCTTC.

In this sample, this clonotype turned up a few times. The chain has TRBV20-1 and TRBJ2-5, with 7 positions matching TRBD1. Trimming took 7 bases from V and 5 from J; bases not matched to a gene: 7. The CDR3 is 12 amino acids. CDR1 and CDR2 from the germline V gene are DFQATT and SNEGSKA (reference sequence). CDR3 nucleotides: TGCAGTGGTCTCGAACAGGGGGAGACCCAGTACTTC. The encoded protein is CSGLEQGETQYF.

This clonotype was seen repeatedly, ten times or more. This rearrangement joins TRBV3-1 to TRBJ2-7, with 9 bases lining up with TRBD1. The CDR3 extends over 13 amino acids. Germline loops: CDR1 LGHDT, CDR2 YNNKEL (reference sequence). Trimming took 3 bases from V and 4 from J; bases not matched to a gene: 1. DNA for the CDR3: TGTGCCAGCAGCCACGGGACAGGGTACGAGCAGTACTTC. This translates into CASSHGTGYEQYF.